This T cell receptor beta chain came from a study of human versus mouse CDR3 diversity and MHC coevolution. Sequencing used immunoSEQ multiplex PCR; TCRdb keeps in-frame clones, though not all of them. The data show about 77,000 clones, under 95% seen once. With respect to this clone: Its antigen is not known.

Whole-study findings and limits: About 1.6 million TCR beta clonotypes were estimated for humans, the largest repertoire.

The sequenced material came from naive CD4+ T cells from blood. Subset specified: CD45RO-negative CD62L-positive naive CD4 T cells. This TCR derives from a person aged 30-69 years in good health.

The CDR3 region has the DNA TGCGCCAGCAGCCTTTGGGGTGGACAGGGGCTCGGAGTCGTCTACGAGCAGTACTTC. It is translated as CASSLWGGQGLGVVYEQYF. This chain joins TRBV5-1 and TRBJ2-7; 9 bases agree with TRBD1. The germline V gene has CDR1 SGHRS and CDR2 YFSETQ. The CDR3 length is 19 residues. The J segment lost 3 bases and the V segment lost 4 bases, leaving 20 bases of the junction unmatched. The variable domain in full, completed from reference TRBV5-1 and TRBJ2-7, reads KAGVTQTPRYLIKTRGQQVTLSCSPISGHRSVSWYQQTPGQGLQFLFEYFSETQRNKGNFPGRFSGRQFSNSRSEMNVSTLELGDSALYLCASSLWGGQGLGVVYEQYFGPGTRLTVT.